Presented here are 19 T cell receptor beta chains from one specimen sequenced in a study of T-cell reconstitution after alpha-beta-depleted transplantation in children. Preparation of the TCRbeta library was carried out with unique molecular identifiers. TCRdb reanalysed the PCR reads using MiXCR and keeps one entry per CDR3 protein. The table lists some 460,000 distinct CDR3 sequences, around 15% of them singletons. Here the sequenced sample was PBMCs, mostly from graft donor cells, taken 360 days after TCRalphabeta/CD19-depleted stem cell transplant. The receptors were gathered from a boy younger than two who had a stem cell transplant for Wiskott-Aldrich syndrome, so the T cells may come from the graft donor.

This clonotype was detected many times. The chain couples TRBV28 to TRBJ1-6; D unresolved. Trimming left V 2 bases short and J 7 bases short, with 9 bases between. The CDR3 sequence is 14 residues long. Germline CDR1 and CDR2: MDHEN and SYDVKM. The CDR3 loop is CASSLEGRNSPLHF. CDR3 nucleotide sequence: TGTGCCAGCAGTTTAGAAGGAAGGAATTCACCCCTCCACTTT.

This sequence joins TRBV6-4 and TRBJ2-3; 10 nucleotides align to TRBD2. With 5 bases clipped from V and 2 bases from J, the junction kept 7 bases outside the gene matches. The germline CDR1 and CDR2 sequences are MRHNA and SNTAGT. CDR3 length equals 16 residues. The CDR3 sequence is CASSPLAGGNTDTQYF. As DNA, the CDR3 is TGTGCCAGCAGTCCCTTAGCGGGGGGAAACACAGATACGCAGTATTTT.

The chain is built from TRBV5-5 and TRBJ2-1; the D gene is possibly TRBD1 (6 bases). The germline gives CDR1 SGHKS, CDR2 YYEKEE (reference sequence). CDR3 size: 15 residues. Trimming stripped 6 bases from V and 2 bases from J, with 15 bases between. CDR3 in amino acids: CASTPGTTAYNEQFF. CDR3 sequence (DNA): TGTGCCAGCACTCCCGGGACAACGGCCTACAATGAGCAGTTCTTC.

The chain has TRBV9 and TRBJ2-1, with 8 bases aligning to TRBD2. The germline V gene has CDR1 SGDLS and CDR2 YYNGEE. J was trimmed by 3 bases and V by 0 bases; bases with no gene match: 5. The CDR3 spans 16 residues. The CDR3 here is CASSVAASGYYNEQFF. The CDR3 DNA is TGTGCCAGCAGCGTAGCGGCTAGCGGGTACTACAATGAGCAGTTCTTC.

The V call is TRBV28, the J call TRBJ2-5; 16 bases are a match to TRBD2. The V gene end was trimmed by 3 bases and the J gene end by 9 bases; junction bases not matched to a gene: 7. The CDR3 covers 16 residues. Per the germline V gene, CDR1 is MDHEN and CDR2 is SYDVKM. CDR3 sequence: CASSLFGTSGGEPQYF. CDR3 in DNA: TGTGCCAGCAGTTTGTTCGGGACTAGCGGGGGGGAGCCCCAGTACTTC.

The rearrangement joins TRBV7-9 to TRBJ2-1; 9 nucleotides align to TRBD2. J was trimmed by 6 bases and V by 5 bases; bases with no gene match: 14. CDR1 is SEHNR, CDR2 FQNEAQ, per germline (reference sequence). The CDR3 runs to 17 residues. The CDR3 coding sequence is TGTGCCAGCAGCCTCGGGCACGGGACTAGCCTCCCCAATGAGCAGTTCTTC. It yields the protein CASSLGHGTSLPNEQFF. Combining the CDR3 with reference TRBV7-9 and TRBJ2-1 gives the whole variable domain DTGVSQNPRHKITKRGQNVTFRCDPISEHNRLYWYRQTLGQGPEFLTYFQNEAQLEKSRLLSDRFSAERPKGSFSTLEIQRTEQGDSAMYLCASSLGHGTSLPNEQFFGPGTRLTVL.

The chain combines TRBV10-3 with TRBJ1-4, with D unclear. CDR3 length equals 15 residues. Germline V gene lookup returns CDR1 ENHRY and CDR2 SYGVKD. V lost 0 bases and J lost 0, with 5 bases in between. CDR3 nucleotides: TGTGCCATCAGTGAGTCGGCTGCAACTAATGAAAAACTGTTTTTT. Translation gives CAISESAATNEKLFF.

V gene TRBV12-3 or TRBV12-4 combines with J gene TRBJ2-3, with TRBD2 as a possible D gene (7 bases). This CDR3 spans 15 amino acids. V was clipped by 4 bases and J by 6 bases, with 17 bases between them. The CDR3 spells CASSSLGRGGDTQYF. The CDR3 coding sequence is TGTGCCAGCAGTTCCCTAGGCAGGGGAGGGGATACGCAGTATTTT.

The rearrangement links TRBV5-6 to TRBJ2-7; D gene ambiguous. The CDR3 is 13 residues long. Trimming removed 0 bases at V and 3 bases at J, with 7 bases between. Germline CDR1 reads SGHDT; CDR2 reads YYEEEE. The CDR3 bases are TGTGCCAGCAGCTTGGATCCCCGCTACGAGCAGTACTTC. Its protein is CASSLDPRYEQYF.

This clonotype appeared many times. The rearrangement uses TRBV11-2 and TRBJ2-1; 7 bases map to TRBD2. The germline V gene encodes CDR1 SGHAT and CDR2 FQNNGV. CDR3 size: 16 residues. Losses at the gene ends were 5 bases for V and 0 bases for J; bases not matched to a gene: 7. The CDR3 bases are TGTGCCAGCAGCCGCCTCGGGGGGAGCTCCTACAATGAGCAGTTCTTC. Its translation: CASSRLGGSSYNEQFF.

V is TRBV5-1 and J is TRBJ2-3; D gene ambiguous. The CDR3 contains 15 residues. CDR1 and CDR2 (germline): SGHRS, YFSETQ. Trimming cost V 0 bases and J 5 bases, with 13 bases left between them. The CDR3 sequence: CASSLARLREDTQYF. The CDR3 nucleotides are TGCGCCAGCAGCTTGGCCAGGCTTCGAGAAGATACGCAGTATTTT.

This clonotype was found a few times. The V gene is TRBV10-3, the J gene TRBJ2-1; a weak D match, TRBD1 (7 bases). The CDR3 runs 15 residues. V dropped 5 bases and J dropped 0 bases, with 11 bases sitting between them. The germline V gene encodes CDR1 ENHRY and CDR2 SYGVKD. CDR3: CAISHQGGSYNEQFF. DNA for the CDR3: TGTGCCATCAGTCACCAGGGGGGCTCCTACAATGAGCAGTTCTTC.

The table lists this clonotype with a few counts. V gene TRBV28 combines with J gene TRBJ2-7; D possibly corresponds to TRBD1 (6 bases). CDR1 is MDHEN, CDR2 SYDVKM, per germline. CDR3 size: 15 residues. Trimming removed 3 bases at V and 3 bases at J, with 15 bases between. CDR3 sequence reads: CASSFGLKGGYEQYF. For the CDR3, the DNA is TGTGCCAGCAGTTTTGGGCTCAAAGGGGGCTACGAGCAGTACTTC. Together with reference TRBV28 and TRBJ2-7, the CDR3 gives the full variable domain: DVKVTQSSRYLVKRTGEKVFLECVQDMDHENMFWYRQDPGLGLRLIYFSYDVKMKEKGDIPEGYSVSREKKERFSLILESASTNQTSMYLCASSFGLKGGYEQYFGPGTRLTVT.

V is TRBV5-1 and J is TRBJ2-2; 7 nucleotides align to TRBD1. The V and J ends lost 5 bases and 5 bases, in that order; junction bases with no gene match: 9. CDR1 and CDR2 from the germline V gene are SGHRS and YFSETQ. This CDR3 contains 15 residues. The CDR3 nucleotides read TGCGCCAGCAGATTTCCGGGACAGAGAACCGGGGAGCTGTTTTTT. Translation gives CASRFPGQRTGELFF.

J is TRBJ1-6 and V is TRBV20-1; 7 positions match TRBD1. This CDR3 has 17 amino acids. From germline, CDR1 is DFQATT and CDR2 SNEGSKA (reference sequence). V was pared by 0 bases and J by 5 bases, with 10 bases of the junction left unmatched. The CDR3 spells CSARDDRDRRHNSPLHF. The CDR3 DNA sequence: TGCAGTGCTAGAGACGACCGGGACAGACGTCATAATTCACCCCTCCACTTT.

The V gene is TRBV12-3 or TRBV12-4, the J gene TRBJ2-1; a possible D gene is TRBD2 (5 bases). CDR3 size: 14 residues. V lost 6 bases, J lost 0 bases, and 9 bases lay in between. CDR3: CASRAASSYNEQFF. The CDR3 DNA reads as TGTGCCAGCAGAGCGGCCAGCTCCTACAATGAGCAGTTCTTC.

The chain carries TRBV5-6 and TRBJ1-1, with unresolved D. Trimming took 4 bases from V and 5 from J, leaving 9 bases between them. The CDR3 is made up of 12 amino acids. The germline V gene has CDR1 SGHDT and CDR2 YYEEEE. CDR3 protein: CASSRLETEAFF. For the CDR3, the DNA is TGTGCCAGCAGCCGGCTGGAAACTGAAGCTTTCTTT.

This chain joins TRBV18 and TRBJ2-7, with TRBD2 matching 10 bases. Germline trimming cut 2 bases from V and 5 bases from J; bases unmatched to any gene: 3. The CDR3 spans 14 residues. Per the germline V gene, CDR1 is KGHSH and CDR2 is LQKENI. The CDR3 sequence is CASSPASGSDEQYF. Here the CDR3 DNA reads TGTGCCAGCTCACCAGCTAGCGGGAGTGACGAGCAGTACTTC.

This chain uses TRBV5-1 with TRBJ2-5, with D unclear. CDR1 is SGHRS, CDR2 YFSETQ, per germline. The CDR3 consists of 15 residues. Trimming removed 3 bases at V and 5 bases at J, with 17 bases between. The CDR3 bases are TGCGCCAGCAGCTCGCTAACCCTCGGAAGGGAGACCCAGTACTTC. This sequence encodes CASSSLTLGRETQYF. Variable domain in full (rest from reference TRBV5-1 and TRBJ2-5): KAGVTQTPRYLIKTRGQQVTLSCSPISGHRSVSWYQQTPGQGLQFLFEYFSETQRNKGNFPGRFSGRQFSNSRSEMNVSTLELGDSALYLCASSSLTLGRETQYFGPGTRLLVL.